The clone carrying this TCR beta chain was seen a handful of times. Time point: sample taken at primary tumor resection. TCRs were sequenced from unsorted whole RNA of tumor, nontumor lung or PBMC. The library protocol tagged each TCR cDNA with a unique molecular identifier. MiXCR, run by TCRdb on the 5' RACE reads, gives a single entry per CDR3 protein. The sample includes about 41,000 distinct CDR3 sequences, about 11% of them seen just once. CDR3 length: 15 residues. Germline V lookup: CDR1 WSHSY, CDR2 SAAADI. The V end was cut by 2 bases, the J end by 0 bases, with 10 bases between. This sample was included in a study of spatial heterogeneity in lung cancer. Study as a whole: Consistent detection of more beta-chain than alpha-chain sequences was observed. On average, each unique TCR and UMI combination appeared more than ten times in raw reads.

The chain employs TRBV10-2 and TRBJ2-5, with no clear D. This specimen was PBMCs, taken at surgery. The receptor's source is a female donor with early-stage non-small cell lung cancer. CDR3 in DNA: TGCGCCAGCAGTGAGACCGGAACTGACCAAGAGACCCAGTACTTC. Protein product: CASSETGTDQETQYF.